Listed below are T cell receptor beta chains from one sample, sequenced in a study of cytomegalovirus exposure and HLA in healthy donors. Data came from immunoSEQ multiplex PCR; TCRdb stores just in-frame clones and leaves some out. The sample has 130,000 to 150,000 clones, roughly 80% seen once. The sequenced sample consisted of PBMCs. These receptors were collected from a woman between 40 and 55 years old in good health and CMV-seropositive. Each CDR3 is given with its conserved first and last residue. A D gene is named only where the DNA matches it firmly. The listing skips clone size in some rows; elsewhere it reads once, few, many or a size class.

CDR3	DNA	J	size	V	length	D
CASSLAAGLAGGTDTQYF	TGTGCCAGCAGCTTAGCGGCAGGACTAGCGGGAGGCACAGATACGCAGTATTTT	TRBJ2-3	-	TRBV7-2	18	TRBD2
CAWRPGWWTEAFF	TGTGCCTGGAGGCCCGGGTGGTGGACTGAAGCTTTCTTT	TRBJ1-1	-	TRBV30	13	-
CAWSVARGSYNEQFF	TGTGCCTGGAGTGTAGCCAGGGGGTCCTACAATGAGCAGTTCTTC	TRBJ2-1	-	TRBV30	15	TRBD1
CASSLWGGNTEAFF	TGTGCCAGCAGCTTATGGGGGGGGAACACTGAAGCTTTCTTT	TRBJ1-1	-	TRBV7-9	14	-
CASSGQGNTIYF	TGTGCCAGCAGCGGACAGGGAAACACCATATATTTT	TRBJ1-3	-	TRBV6-1	12	-
CASSQPWGGGGYTF	TGCGCCAGCAGCCAACCCTGGGGGGGCGGTGGCTACACCTTC	TRBJ1-2	once	TRBV4-1	14	-
CASSSTNTDSQYF	TGTGCCAGCAGCTCAACCAATACAGATTCGCAGTATTTT	TRBJ2-3	-	TRBV7-3	13	-
CAWSVPLANAGVGEKLFF	TGTGCCTGGAGTGTACCTCTCGCGAATGCAGGGGTCGGCGAAAAACTGTTTTTT	TRBJ1-4	once	TRBV30	18	-
CASSVAGDSTEAFF	TGTGCCAGCAGCGTAGCTGGGGACAGCACTGAAGCTTTCTTT	TRBJ1-1	-	TRBV9	14	TRBD1
CASSAGTDNSPLHF	TGTGCCAGCAGTGCCGGGACAGATAATTCACCCCTCCACTTT	TRBJ1-6	-	TRBV6-5	14	TRBD1
CASSQLVVPGETQYF	TGCGCCAGCAGCCAATTGGTGGTCCCCGGGGAGACCCAGTACTTC	TRBJ2-5	-	TRBV4-1	15	-
CASSSQGVGNSPLHF	TGCGCCAGCAGCTCCCAGGGTGTAGGGAATTCACCCCTCCACTTT	TRBJ1-6	-	TRBV5-1	15	-
CASSSNPSRDTEQYF	TGTGCCAGCAGTTCGAACCCCTCCCGGGACACCGAGCAGTACTTC	TRBJ2-7	few	TRBV6-5	15	-
CAWKDLANSYEQYF	TGTGCCTGGAAAGATCTAGCGAACTCCTACGAGCAGTACTTC	TRBJ2-7	-	TRBV30	14	-
CASSLAPGISNQPQHF	TGTGCCAGCAGCTTGGCCCCAGGGATAAGCAATCAGCCCCAGCATTTT	TRBJ1-5	-	TRBV5-5	16	-
CASSPGQGPPGNTIYF	TGTGCCAGCAGCCCTGGACAGGGGCCTCCAGGAAACACCATATATTTT	TRBJ1-3	once	TRBV7-6	16	TRBD1
CASSQETLSHEQFF	TGTGCCAGCAGCCAAGAGACTCTGAGTCATGAGCAGTTCTTC	TRBJ2-1	few	TRBV4-2	14	-
CASSLKGQGAYEQYF	TGTGCCAGCAGCCTCAAGGGACAGGGGGCTTACGAGCAGTACTTC	TRBJ2-7	-	TRBV21-1	15	-
CASSSRGYNSPLHF	TGCGCCAGCAGCTCCAGGGGCTATAATTCACCCCTCCACTTT	TRBJ1-6	-	TRBV5-1	14	-
CASSQDMAGYTF	TGTGCCAGCAGCCAAGACATGGCTGGCTACACCTTC	TRBJ1-2	-	TRBV7-9	12	-
CASSLQGASYEQYF	TGCGCCAGCAGCTTGCAGGGGGCCTCCTACGAGCAGTACTTC	TRBJ2-7	-	TRBV5-1	14	TRBD1
CASGFGGEMAFF	TGTGCTAGTGGTTTCGGGGGGGAGATGGCTTTCTTT	TRBJ1-1	-	TRBV12-5	12	-
CASSEAPMVRPQHF	TGTGCCAGCAGTGAAGCTCCTATGGTACGGCCCCAGCATTTT	TRBJ1-5	-	TRBV6-1	14	-
CASRSELSGANVLTF	TGCGCCAGCAGGTCCGAACTCTCTGGGGCCAACGTCCTGACTTTC	TRBJ2-6	-	TRBV5-1	15	-
CAWRGLAGGENTGELFF	TGTGCCTGGAGGGGACTAGCGGGGGGGGAGAACACCGGGGAGCTGTTTTTT	TRBJ2-2	-	TRBV30	17	TRBD2
CASSPASGIAEQFF	TGTGCCAGCAGCCCAGCAAGCGGGATCGCTGAGCAGTTCTTC	TRBJ2-1	-	TRBV5-6	14	TRBD2
CASSGTGNTGELFF	TGCGCCAGCAGCGGGACAGGGAACACCGGGGAGCTGTTTTTT	TRBJ2-2	-	TRBV5-1	14	TRBD1
CASSPEVRLASHEQYF	TGTGCCAGCAGCCCAGAAGTGAGACTAGCTTCCCACGAGCAGTACTTC	TRBJ2-7	few	TRBV9	16	TRBD2
CASSPLGGRTDTQYF	TGTGCCAGCAGTCCACTGGGGGGACGCACAGATACGCAGTATTTT	TRBJ2-3	few	TRBV28	15	-
CATKRGTNTDTQYF	TGTGCCACCAAGCGGGGGACTAACACAGATACGCAGTATTTT	TRBJ2-3	-	TRBV6-1	14	TRBD2